A selection of T cell receptor beta chains follows, all from one sample in a study of beta chain features in type 1 diabetes. Clones were read by immunoSEQ multiplex PCR, and TCRdb kept only the in-frame ones, dropping some. The table lists around 160,000 clones, approximately 8.8% of them singletons. Sequencing input: central memory CD4+ T cells from blood. The origin of the receptors is a woman aged 30 to 39 with type 1 diabetes. Both conserved end residues are part of each CDR3. The D gene is left open where the match is weak. Size is stated for part of the rows, as once, few or many counts, or as a class when the clone is expanded.

d_call clone_size j_call v_call cdr3_nt cdr3_aa
TRBD1 - TRBJ1-1 TRBV18 TGTGCCAGCTCAGCGGACAGGGGTGAAGCTTTCTTT CASSADRGEAFF
- few TRBJ2-1 TRBV5-4 TGTGCCAGCAGCTTGGGCGGAGCCAGTGTATACAATGAGCAGTTCTTC CASSLGGASVYNEQFF
TRBD2 few TRBJ2-3 TRBV5-1 TGCGCCAGCAGCTTAACCGGGACTAGCGAGGCAGATACGCAGTATTTT CASSLTGTSEADTQYF
TRBD1 few TRBJ2-7 TRBV2 TGTGCCAGCAGAGGGGACAGCATGTACGAGCAGTACTTC CASRGDSMYEQYF
- few TRBJ2-7 TRBV16 TGTGCCAGCAGTCAACTAGGCGAGCAGTACTTC CASSQLGEQYF
TRBD2 - TRBJ2-3 TRBV6-6 TGTGCCAGCAGTTGGGGGACTAGCGCTGATACGCAGTATTTT CASSWGTSADTQYF
- - TRBJ1-1 TRBV5-1 TGCGCCAGCACCCCGTACGGGGGAACTCTGAACACTGAAGCTTTCTTT CASTPYGGTLNTEAFF
TRBD2 few TRBJ2-5 TRBV2 TGTGCCAGCTCCGGTTCTAGCGGGACCCGGGAGGAGACCCAGTACTTC CASSGSSGTREETQYF
- few TRBJ1-1 TRBV7-6 TGTGCCAGCAGCCTACAGACGAACACTGAAGCTTTCTTT CASSLQTNTEAFF
- - TRBJ2-3 TRBV5-1 TGCGCCAGCAGGAGGGCGGGACAGAGCACAGATACGCAGTATTTT CASRRAGQSTDTQYF
TRBD1 - TRBJ2-1 TRBV19 TGTGCCAGTAGTATTGGCTTCGGGGACAGCTCCTACAATGAGCAGTTCTTC CASSIGFGDSSYNEQFF
- - TRBJ1-2 TRBV30 TGTGCCTGGAGCGCGGGGAGAAATGGCTACACCTTC CAWSAGRNGYTF
- few TRBJ1-2 TRBV19 TGTGCCAGTAGTATCGGGACAAACTATGGCTACACCTTC CASSIGTNYGYTF
- once TRBJ2-2 TRBV2 TGTGCCAGCAGTGAACTTTCGGAGACCGGGGAGCTGTTTTTT CASSELSETGELFF
- - TRBJ2-7 TRBV2 TGTGCCAGCAGTGCAAATTACGAGCAGTACTTC CASSANYEQYF
- once TRBJ2-1 TRBV10-1 TGCGCCAGCAGTTTCGCCGGGACACCGCCACAGTTCTTC CASSFAGTPPQFF
- few TRBJ2-7 TRBV11-1 TGTGCCAGCAGCTTTGGCAGGGAGGTACGTGAGTACTTC CASSFGREVREYF
- few TRBJ2-6 TRBV5-1 TGCGCCAGCAGCTACGAGACGGGTGGGGCCAACGTCCTGACTTTC CASSYETGGANVLTF
TRBD2 few TRBJ2-3 TRBV28 TGTGCCAGCAGCATAGCGGGAACAGATACGCAGTATTTT CASSIAGTDTQYF
- - TRBJ1-1 TRBV19 TGTGCCAGTAGATCCGGCAGGGAAAGAAACACTGAAGCTTTCTTT CASRSGRERNTEAFF
- - TRBJ2-1 TRBV23-1 TGCGCCAGCAGTCACCCGGACAGCCACCCCTGGTACAATGAGCAGTTCTTC CASSHPDSHPWYNEQFF
- - TRBJ1-2 TRBV7-8 TGTGCCAGCAGCTTAGGGCACCTAGCTAACTATGGCTACACCTTC CASSLGHLANYGYTF
- few TRBJ2-6 TRBV9 TGTGCCAGCAGCGTAGCCCAGGGCTGGGCCAACGTCCTGACTTTC CASSVAQGWANVLTF
- - TRBJ1-2 TRBV18 TGTGCCAGCTCACCTGACAGGCTGTCGGGCTATGGCTACACCTTC CASSPDRLSGYGYTF
- few TRBJ2-3 TRBV18 TGTGCCAGCTCACCCCTGGGCAGCGGGAGCACAGATACGCAGTATTTT CASSPLGSGSTDTQYF
- many TRBJ1-1 TRBV2 TGTGCCAGCAAAACAGGCAACACTGAAGCTTTCTTT CASKTGNTEAFF
- few TRBJ1-1 TRBV10-3 TGTGCCATCAGGGGGAACAGGGACGATGAAGCTTTCTTT CAIRGNRDDEAFF
- - TRBJ2-7 TRBV5-1 TGCGCCAGCAGCTACAACAGGGGAGGCTACGAGCAGTACTTC CASSYNRGGYEQYF
TRBD2 few TRBJ2-1 TRBV5-4 TGTGCCAGCAGTCGAAGACTAGCGGGCAGCTCCTACAATGAGCAGTTCTTC CASSRRLAGSSYNEQFF
TRBD2 - TRBJ2-5 TRBV30 TGTGCCTGGAGCCTTGCGGGGGGCGTGGAGACCCAGTACTTC CAWSLAGGVETQYF
- - TRBJ1-2 TRBV5-1 TGCGCCAGCAGCTTGAGGGGGACGGGAGGCTACACCTTC CASSLRGTGGYTF
- few TRBJ2-1 TRBV5-4 TGTGCCAGCAGCTTGGGCTTTGGGCCGGGGAATGAGCAGTTCTTC CASSLGFGPGNEQFF
TRBD2 few TRBJ2-1 TRBV5-1 TGCGCCAGCAGCTTGGACGGGACTAGCGGGAGCAATGAGCAGTTCTTC CASSLDGTSGSNEQFF
TRBD1 - TRBJ2-7 TRBV18 TGTGCCAGCTCACCACCGGGCCAGGGGGCCTACGAGCAGTACTTC CASSPPGQGAYEQYF
TRBD1 - TRBJ1-2 TRBV5-4 TGTGCCAGCAGCCGAGGACAGGAGCCGGGCTACACCTTC CASSRGQEPGYTF
- - TRBJ2-5 TRBV4-1 TGCGCCAGCAGCCAAGAAGAAGGCCAGGGGCGGACCCAGTACTTC CASSQEEGQGRTQYF
TRBD1 few TRBJ1-2 TRBV4-2 TGTGCCAGCAGCTTAACCGGGACAGACTATGGCTACACCTTC CASSLTGTDYGYTF
- few TRBJ2-7 TRBV6-5 TGTGCCAGCAGAAAACAACAACCTCCCTACGAGCAGTACTTC CASRKQQPPYEQYF
- - TRBJ2-5 TRBV14 TGTGCCAGCAATGTCTACCAGTACTTC CASNVYQYF
TRBD1 few TRBJ1-2 TRBV7-9 TGTGCCAGCAGCCGCCCCGGGACAGACTATGGCTACACCTTC CASSRPGTDYGYTF
- few TRBJ2-2 TRBV7-9 TGTGCCAGCAGCGTAGACGGGAACACCGGGGAGCTGTTTTTT CASSVDGNTGELFF
- few TRBJ2-1 TRBV18 TGTGCCAGCTCGAGGAAGGCGGATTCCTACAATGAGCAGTTCTTC CASSRKADSYNEQFF